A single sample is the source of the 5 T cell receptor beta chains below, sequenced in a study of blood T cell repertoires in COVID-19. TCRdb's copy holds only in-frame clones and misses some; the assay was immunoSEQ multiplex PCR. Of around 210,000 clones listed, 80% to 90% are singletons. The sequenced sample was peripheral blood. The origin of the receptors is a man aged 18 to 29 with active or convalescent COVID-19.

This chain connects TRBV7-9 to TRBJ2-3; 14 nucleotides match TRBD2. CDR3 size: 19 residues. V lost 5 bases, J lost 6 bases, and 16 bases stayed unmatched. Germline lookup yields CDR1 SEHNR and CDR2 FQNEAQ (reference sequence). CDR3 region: CASSREPIRLAGGRDTQYF. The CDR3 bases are TGTGCCAGCAGCCGGGAGCCGATTCGACTAGCGGGAGGGCGGGATACGCAGTATTTT.

The CDR3 DNA follows: TGTGCCAGCAGCGTAGCTACTCTAGCACCGCGGACCTACAATGAGCAGTTCTTC. As protein: CASSVATLAPRTYNEQFF. The V gene is TRBV9, the J gene TRBJ2-1; maybe TRBD2 (5 bases). Between the trimmed V and J ends, which lost 0 bases and 2 bases, there was a span of 18 bases. This CDR3 spans 18 amino acids. Per germline, CDR1 SGDLS and CDR2 YYNGEE.

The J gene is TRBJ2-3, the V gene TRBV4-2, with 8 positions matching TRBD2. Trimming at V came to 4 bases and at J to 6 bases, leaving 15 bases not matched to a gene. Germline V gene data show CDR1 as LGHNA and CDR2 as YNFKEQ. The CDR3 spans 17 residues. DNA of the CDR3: TGTGCCAGCAGCCCAAGGACGGGAGGGCTAGGTAGTGATACGCAGTATTTT. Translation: CASSPRTGGLGSDTQYF.

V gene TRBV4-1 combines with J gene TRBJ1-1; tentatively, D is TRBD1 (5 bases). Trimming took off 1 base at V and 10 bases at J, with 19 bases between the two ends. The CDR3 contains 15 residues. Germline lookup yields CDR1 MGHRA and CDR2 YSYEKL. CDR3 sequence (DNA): TGCGCCAGCAGCCAAGGCTGGGGAGGGGCGGTAGGAGCTTTCTTT. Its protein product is CASSQGWGGAVGAFF.

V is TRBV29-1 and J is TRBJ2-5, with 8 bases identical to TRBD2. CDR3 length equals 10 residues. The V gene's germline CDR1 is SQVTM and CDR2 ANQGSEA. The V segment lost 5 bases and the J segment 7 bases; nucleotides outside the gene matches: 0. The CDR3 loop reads CSVREGTQYF. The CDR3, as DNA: TGCAGCGTTCGGGAGGGGACCCAGTACTTC.